These 9 T cell receptor beta chains originate from one sample sequenced in a study of T cells in Graves' hyperthyroidism and ophthalmopathy. Researchers amplified the TCR beta CDR3 regions from RNA transcripts. With the HTBI primer set, the TCR CDR3 went through a first round of RT-PCR. TCRdb ran MiXCR on the multiplex PCR reads and lists one entry per CDR3 protein. Of fewer than 700,000 distinct CDR3 sequences listed, around 15% are singletons. Sequenced material: blood. Receptors originate from a woman aged 25 to 39 with Graves' hyperthyroidism.

This clonotype was detected a few times. J is TRBJ2-7 and V is TRBV10-3, with D possibly TRBD2 on 5 matching bases. The CDR3 sequence is 14 residues long. Looked up from germline, CDR1 is ENHRY and CDR2 is SYGVKD. V lost 10 bases, J lost 4 bases, and 20 bases lay in between. The CDR3 DNA follows: TGTGCCACGAGGTCCCTAGCTGGTTGGTACGAGCAGTACTTC. It encodes CATRSLAGWYEQYF.

This clonotype was picked up many times. This rearrangement joins TRBV28 to TRBJ2-3; 8 bases map to TRBD2. The CDR3 runs 15 residues. V was pared by 6 bases and J by 1 base, with 6 bases of the junction left unmatched. From germline, CDR1 is MDHEN and CDR2 SYDVKM. CDR3 coding DNA: TGTGCCAGCAGGCGAGGCGGGGGGCGCACAGATACGCAGTATTTT. This gives the protein CASRRGGGRTDTQYF.

Only a few counts were recorded for this clonotype. The chain has TRBV30 and TRBJ1-1, with 7 bases aligning to TRBD1. Germline V CDR1 and CDR2: GTSNPN, SVGIG (reference sequence). The CDR3 consists of 13 residues. The ends lost 4 bases at V and 4 bases at J; junction bases unmatched: 6. Here the CDR3 reads CAWTGGRGTEAFF. Here the CDR3 DNA reads TGTGCCTGGACAGGGGGAAGGGGCACTGAAGCTTTCTTT. The full variable domain, in which reference TRBV30 and TRBJ1-1 provide the parts outside the CDR3, is SQTIHQWPATLVQPVGSPLSLECTVEGTSNPNLYWYRQAAGRGLQLLFYSVGIGQISSEVPQNLSASRPQDRQFILSSKKLLLSDSGFYLCAWTGGRGTEAFFGQGTRLTVV.

The CDR3 spells CASSYDRGRGEQYF. The DNA for the CDR3 is TGTGCCAGTAGTTATGACAGGGGCAGAGGCGAGCAGTACTTC. V is TRBV19 and J is TRBJ2-7, with 8 bases lining up with TRBD1. This CDR3 is built from 14 residues. The V gene end was trimmed by 5 bases and the J gene end by 6 bases; junction bases not matched to a gene: 9. Germline-derived CDR1 and CDR2 are LNHDA and SQIVND (reference sequence).

This clonotype was observed at least ten times. The chain couples TRBV28 to TRBJ2-7; TRBD1 aligns across 12 bases. CDR3 length equals 14 residues. The germline gives CDR1 MDHEN, CDR2 SYDVKM. Losses at the gene ends were 7 bases for V and 6 bases for J; bases not matched to a gene: 7. The CDR3 sequence: CASIMGTGGGEQYF. DNA of the CDR3: TGTGCCAGCATCATGGGGACAGGGGGCGGCGAGCAGTACTTC.

This clonotype was found many times. This chain uses TRBV11-2 with TRBJ2-7; tentative D call: TRBD2 (6 bases). The CDR3 consists of 12 residues. Trimming took 4 bases from V and 5 from J, leaving 9 bases between them. CDR1 and CDR2 from the germline V gene are SGHAT and FQNNGV. The CDR3 reads CASSSEGHEQYF. The CDR3 bases are TGTGCCAGCAGCTCGGAGGGTCACGAGCAGTACTTC.

This clonotype was recorded at least ten times. J is TRBJ1-2 and V is TRBV5-1; maybe TRBD1 (6 bases). The germline V and J ends were trimmed by 3 bases and 2 bases, with 11 bases remaining between them. The CDR3 loop spans 14 amino acids. The germline V gene encodes CDR1 SGHRS and CDR2 YFSETQ. The CDR3 loop reads CASSSQGENYGYTF. CDR3 bases: TGCGCCAGCAGCTCACAGGGCGAGAACTATGGCTACACCTTC.

This clonotype was observed many times. This chain links TRBV2 with TRBJ2-3; D may match TRBD1 or TRBD2 (5 bases each). Germline V lookup: CDR1 SNHLY, CDR2 FYNNEI. The CDR3 contains 14 residues. V was cut by 7 bases and J by 2 bases, with 13 bases left in between. The CDR3 DNA reads TGTGCCAGCAACGAGGGGCGGTACACAGATACGCAGTATTTT. This sequence encodes CASNEGRYTDTQYF.

In its sample, this clonotype was seen many times. J is TRBJ2-4 and V is TRBV30; maybe TRBD1 (6 bases). The CDR3 is made up of 15 amino acids. Germline V lookup: CDR1 GTSNPN, CDR2 SVGIG (reference sequence). Trimming pared 3 bases from V and 5 bases from J, leaving 17 bases between. CDR3 loop: CAWSDNRETENIQYF. CDR3 nucleotide sequence: TGTGCCTGGAGCGATAACAGGGAAACAGAAAACATTCAGTACTTC.